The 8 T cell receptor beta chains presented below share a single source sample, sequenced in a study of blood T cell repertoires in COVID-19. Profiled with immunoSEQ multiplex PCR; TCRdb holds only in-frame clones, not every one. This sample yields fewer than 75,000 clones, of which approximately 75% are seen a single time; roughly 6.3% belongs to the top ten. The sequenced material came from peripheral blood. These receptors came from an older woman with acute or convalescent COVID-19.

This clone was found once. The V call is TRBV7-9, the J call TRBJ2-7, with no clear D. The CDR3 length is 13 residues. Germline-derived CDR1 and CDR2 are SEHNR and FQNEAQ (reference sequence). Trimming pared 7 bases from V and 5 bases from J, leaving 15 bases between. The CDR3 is CASNSAGSHEQYF. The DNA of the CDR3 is TGTGCCAGCAACTCGGCAGGCAGCCACGAGCAGTACTTC.

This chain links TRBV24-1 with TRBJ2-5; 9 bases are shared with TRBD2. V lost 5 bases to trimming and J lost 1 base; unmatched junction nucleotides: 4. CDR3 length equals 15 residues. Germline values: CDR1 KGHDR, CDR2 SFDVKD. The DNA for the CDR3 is TGTGCCACCAGTGCTGGGACTAGCAGCCAAGAGACCCAGTACTTC. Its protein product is CATSAGTSSQETQYF.

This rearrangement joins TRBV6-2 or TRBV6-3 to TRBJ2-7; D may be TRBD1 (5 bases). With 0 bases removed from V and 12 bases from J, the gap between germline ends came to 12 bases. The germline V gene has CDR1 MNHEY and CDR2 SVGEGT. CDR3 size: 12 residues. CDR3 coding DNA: TGTGCCAGCAGTTACTCTGTGGGGCCGGGGTACTTC. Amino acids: CASSYSVGPGYF.

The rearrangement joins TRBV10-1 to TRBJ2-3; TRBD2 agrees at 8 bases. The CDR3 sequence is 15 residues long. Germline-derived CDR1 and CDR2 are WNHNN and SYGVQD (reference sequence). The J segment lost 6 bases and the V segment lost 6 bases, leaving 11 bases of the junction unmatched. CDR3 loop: CASSGRGGPRDTQYF. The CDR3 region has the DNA TGCGCCAGCAGCGGCCGGGGGGGCCCTAGGGATACGCAGTATTTT.

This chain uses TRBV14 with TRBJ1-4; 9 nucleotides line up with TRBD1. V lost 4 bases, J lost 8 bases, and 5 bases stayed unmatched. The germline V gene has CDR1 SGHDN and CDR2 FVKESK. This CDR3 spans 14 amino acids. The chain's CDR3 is CASSRWTGEEKLFF. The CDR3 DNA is TGTGCCAGCAGCCGGTGGACAGGGGAGGAAAAACTGTTTTTT.

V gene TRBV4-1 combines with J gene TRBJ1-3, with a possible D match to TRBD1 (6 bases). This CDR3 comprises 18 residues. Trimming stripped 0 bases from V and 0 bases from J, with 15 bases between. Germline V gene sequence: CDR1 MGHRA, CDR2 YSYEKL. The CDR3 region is CASSQDSSGAFSGNTIYF. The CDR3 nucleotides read TGCGCCAGCAGCCAAGATTCGTCAGGGGCCTTCTCTGGAAACACCATATATTTT.

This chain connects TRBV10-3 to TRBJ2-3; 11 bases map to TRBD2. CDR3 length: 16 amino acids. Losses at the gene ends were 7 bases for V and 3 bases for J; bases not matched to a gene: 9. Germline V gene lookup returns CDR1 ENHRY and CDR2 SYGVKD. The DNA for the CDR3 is TGTGCCATCACCGAAGGAGGACTAGCGGGTACAGATACGCAGTATTTT. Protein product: CAITEGGLAGTDTQYF.

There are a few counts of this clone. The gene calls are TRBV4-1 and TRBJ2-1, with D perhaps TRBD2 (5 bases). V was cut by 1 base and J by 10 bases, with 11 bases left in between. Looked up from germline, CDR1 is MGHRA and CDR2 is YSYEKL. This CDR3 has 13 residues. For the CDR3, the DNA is TGCGCCAGCAGCCAAGTGCGGGCAGAAGAGCAGTTCTTC. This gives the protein CASSQVRAEEQFF.